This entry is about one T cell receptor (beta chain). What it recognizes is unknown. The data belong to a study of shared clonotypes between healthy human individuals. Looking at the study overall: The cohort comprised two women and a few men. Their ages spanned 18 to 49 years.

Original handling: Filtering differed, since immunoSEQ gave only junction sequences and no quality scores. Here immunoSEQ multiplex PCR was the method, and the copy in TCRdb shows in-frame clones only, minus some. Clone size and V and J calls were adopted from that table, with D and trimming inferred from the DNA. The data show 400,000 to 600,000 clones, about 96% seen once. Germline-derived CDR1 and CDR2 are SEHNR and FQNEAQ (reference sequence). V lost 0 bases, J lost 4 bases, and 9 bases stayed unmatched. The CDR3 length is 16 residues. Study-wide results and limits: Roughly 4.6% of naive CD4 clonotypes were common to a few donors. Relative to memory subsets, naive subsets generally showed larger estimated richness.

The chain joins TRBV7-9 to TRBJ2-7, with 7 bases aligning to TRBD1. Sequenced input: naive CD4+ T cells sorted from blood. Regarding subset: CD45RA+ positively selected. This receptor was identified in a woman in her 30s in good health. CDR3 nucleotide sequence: TGTGCCAGCAGCTTAGCCTCGGGGCAGACAGGGTACGAGCAGTACTTC. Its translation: CASSLASGQTGYEQYF.